The 28 T cell receptor beta chains below come from one sample, sequenced in a study of blood T cells in healthy people across ages. Sample-barcoded 5' priming and a J-beta primer mix drove a second PCR of roughly 6 to 12 cycles. MiXCR was run by TCRdb on the 5' RACE reads, yielding one entry per CDR3 protein. Here the sample spans 730,000 or so distinct CDR3 sequences, around 40% being singletons. The sequenced sample was blood. The source is a woman aged 60-75 years in good health.

The chain joins TRBV25-1 to TRBJ1-2, with 9 bases lining up with TRBD1. J was trimmed by 11 bases and V by 6 bases; bases with no gene match: 16. CDR1 is MGHDK and CDR2 is SYGVNS in the germline V gene. This CDR3 contains 15 residues. Here the CDR3 reads CASSESGTGSLGYTF. DNA for the CDR3: TGTGCCAGCAGCGAGAGCGGGACAGGGAGCTTAGGGTACACCTTC.

The gene calls are TRBV20-1 and TRBJ2-5, with TRBD2 identical over 10 bases. This CDR3 contains 13 residues. Looked up from germline, CDR1 is DFQATT and CDR2 is SNEGSKA (reference sequence). Trimming cost V 6 bases and J 11 bases; bases outside gene matches: 12. The CDR3 spells CSAPSGRVDEQYF. The DNA of the CDR3 is TGCAGTGCACCTAGCGGGAGAGTCGATGAGCAGTACTTC.

V gene TRBV7-9 combines with J gene TRBJ1-6; D perhaps matches TRBD1 (5 bases). CDR3 length: 13 amino acids. Germline loops: CDR1 SEHNR, CDR2 FQNEAQ (reference sequence). V lost 1 base, J lost 8 bases, and 6 bases lay in between. The CDR3 DNA follows: TGTGCCAGCAGCTTAGAAGGGGATTCACCCCTCCACTTT. It yields the protein CASSLEGDSPLHF.

This clonotype was seen just once. The chain is built from TRBV4-3 and TRBJ2-3; 8 nucleotides align to TRBD1. Trimming removed 6 bases from V and 4 bases from J; junction bases left unmatched: 12. The CDR3 consists of 16 residues. In germline, CDR1 is LGHNA, CDR2 YSLEER. The CDR3 loop is CASSATGTGVPDTQYF. Here the CDR3 DNA reads TGCGCCAGCAGTGCGACCGGGACAGGAGTGCCAGATACGCAGTATTTT.

For this clonotype: An end of the junction does not agree with germline; a read error may underlie this. The chain joins TRBV18 to TRBJ2-3; D possibly matches TRBD1 or TRBD2 (5 bases each). This CDR3 is 15 amino acids long. Germline V lookup: CDR1 KGHSH, CDR2 LQKENI. CDR3 DNA: TGTGCCAGCCCACCACGGACGGGGCCCACAGATACGCAGTATTTT. As protein: CASPPRTGPTDTQYF.

V usage is TRBV7-9 and J usage is TRBJ2-5, with D perhaps matching TRBD2 (5 bases). Germline values: CDR1 SEHNR, CDR2 FQNEAQ (reference sequence). The CDR3 totals 19 residues. Deletions cut 3 bases from V and 4 bases from J, with 27 bases between. CDR3 protein: CASSFSISRTHRRPETQYF. The CDR3, as DNA: TGTGCCAGCAGCTTCTCCATATCCCGGACTCACCGGCGCCCAGAGACCCAGTACTTC.

As DNA, the CDR3 is TGTGCCAGCAGCCCAACCGGGACGTATGACAATGAGCAGTTCTTC. This codes for CASSPTGTYDNEQFF. J is TRBJ2-1 and V is TRBV7-3; tentatively, D is TRBD1 or TRBD2 (5 bases each). CDR3 length: 15 amino acids. The ends were cut back, 5 bases at V and 5 bases at J, with 16 bases in the middle. Germline CDR1 SGHTA, CDR2 FQGTGA.

The rearrangement uses TRBV19 and TRBJ2-5; D might be TRBD1 (6 bases). The CDR3 extends over 15 amino acids. Trimming left V 5 bases short and J 0 bases short, with 13 bases between. Germline V CDR1 and CDR2: LNHDA, SQIVND (reference sequence). Here the CDR3 reads CASSLRQDNQETQYF. The CDR3 DNA reads TGTGCCAGTAGTTTACGACAGGACAACCAAGAGACCCAGTACTTC.

A note on this clonotype: This may be a read error, as it is one base from a much larger clone. V gene TRBV29-1 combines with J gene TRBJ2-7; 10 bases are shared with TRBD1. The CDR3 is 14 amino acids. Per the germline V gene, CDR1 is SQVTM and CDR2 is ANQGSEA. V shed 5 bases, J shed 4 bases, and the junction held 8 bases outside the gene matches. The chain's CDR3 is CSVFIPDRGYEQYF. As DNA, the CDR3 is TGCAGCGTTTTTATCCCGGACAGGGGGTACGAGCAGTACTTC.

This clonotype was seen at least ten times. The V gene is TRBV9, the J gene TRBJ1-2; D possibly corresponds to TRBD1 (6 bases). Trimming pared 4 bases from V and 4 bases from J, leaving 20 bases between. Germline values: CDR1 SGDLS, CDR2 YYNGEE. The length of the CDR3 is 16 residues. CDR3 residues: CASSPRGGTNLYGYTF. The CDR3 DNA sequence: TGTGCCAGCAGCCCCCGGGGAGGGACAAACCTCTATGGCTACACCTTC.

A few counts support this clonotype. This chain uses TRBV20-1 with TRBJ1-1; D unresolved. Germline CDR1 reads DFQATT; CDR2 reads SNEGSKA (reference sequence). With 6 bases removed from V and 10 bases from J, the gap between germline ends came to 15 bases. This CDR3 contains 11 residues. The CDR3 is CSANTAVAAFF. Written as DNA, the CDR3 is TGCAGTGCCAACACGGCGGTCGCAGCTTTCTTT.

The genes are TRBV14 and TRBJ2-4; TRBD2 is a possible D gene (6 bases). Matching the DNA end better, TRBJ2-7 makes the J call doubtful. CDR1 and CDR2 from the germline V gene are SGHDN and FVKESK. The CDR3 length is 15 residues. The CDR3 loop reads CASSQLGRGAYEQYF. The CDR3 bases are TGTGCCAGCAGCCAGTTAGGGCGGGGAGCCTACGAGCAGTACTTC.

This rearrangement joins TRBV29-1 to TRBJ1-2; D is possibly TRBD1 (5 bases). Trimming removed 7 bases at V and 7 bases at J, with 16 bases between. Germline values: CDR1 SQVTM, CDR2 ANQGSEA. The CDR3 is 12 residues long. Written as DNA, the CDR3 is TGCAGCGCTACCGCGGGTGGGGCTGGCTACACCTTC. It is translated as CSATAGGAGYTF.

The V and J genes are TRBV6-5 and TRBJ2-1, with 9 bases identical to TRBD1. Germline-derived CDR1 and CDR2 are MNHEY and SVGAGI. The CDR3 length is 16 residues. V lost 2 bases to trimming and J lost 6 bases; unmatched junction nucleotides: 8. CDR3 sequence (DNA): TGTGCCAGCAGTTACGCCTCGGACAGGGGAATCAATGAGCAGTTCTTC. Encoded protein: CASSYASDRGINEQFF.

The V call is TRBV20-1, the J call TRBJ2-7; D call uncertain. The CDR3 has 12 amino acids. The germline V gene has CDR1 DFQATT and CDR2 SNEGSKA (reference sequence). Trimming cost V 6 bases and J 9 bases, with 18 bases left between them. CDR3 sequence (DNA): TGCAGTGCCGCGGCTCGTCCAGTCGGGCAGTACTTC. This sequence encodes CSAAARPVGQYF.

With regard to this clonotype: One end of the junction does not line up with germline, which may come from a read error. J is TRBJ2-3 and V is TRBV12-3 or TRBV12-4, with 10 bases lining up with TRBD2. The length of the CDR3 is 16 residues. The CDR3, as DNA: TGTGCCAACAGTGCCTCACTAGCGGGAAGCGCAGATACGCAGTATTTT. It specifies CANSASLAGSADTQYF.

The rearrangement links TRBV5-1 to TRBJ2-4; 11 bases are a match to TRBD2. The CDR3 has 18 residues. The germline gives CDR1 SGHRS, CDR2 YFSETQ. V was clipped by 0 bases and J by 13 bases; unmatched bases: 18. The CDR3 DNA follows: TGCGCCAGCAGCTTGGACATCGGTGTGATTAGCGGGAGGGAGGAGCAGTACTTC. Its translation is CASSLDIGVISGREEQYF.

This clonotype was seen once. The gene calls are TRBV25-1 and TRBJ1-5; no clear D gene. The V and J ends lost 1 base and 4 bases respectively, with 8 bases between them. The length of the CDR3 is 14 residues. The germline CDR1 and CDR2 sequences are MGHDK and SYGVNS. The CDR3 DNA follows: TGTGCCAGCAGTGAATCGGGATTTAATCAGCCCCAGCATTTT. Its translation is CASSESGFNQPQHF.

The V and J genes are TRBV29-1 and TRBJ2-1; a weak D match, TRBD2 (5 bases). Germline V CDR1 and CDR2: SQVTM, ANQGSEA. The CDR3 loop spans 12 amino acids. V was shortened by 8 bases and J by 0 bases, with 8 bases between the two germline ends. The CDR3 sequence: CSSGSSYNEQFF. The CDR3 nucleotides are TGCAGCTCGGGGAGCTCCTACAATGAGCAGTTCTTC.

The genes are TRBV7-3 and TRBJ2-6, with TRBD1 identical over 8 bases. V trimming: 5 bases; J trimming: 1 base; junction bases outside the gene matches: 1. The CDR3 runs to 15 residues. The V gene's germline CDR1 is SGHTA and CDR2 FQGTGA. CDR3 region: CASSNRGSGANVLTF. CDR3 nucleotide sequence: TGTGCCAGCAGCAACAGGGGGTCTGGGGCCAACGTCCTGACTTTC. The full variable domain, with the rest looked up from reference TRBV7-3 and TRBJ2-6, is GAGVSQTPSNKVTEKGKYVELRCDPISGHTALYWYRQSLGQGPEFLIYFQGTGAADDSGLPNDRFFAVRPEGSVSTLKIQRTERGDSAVYLCASSNRGSGANVLTFGAGSRLTVL.

This clonotype has only a few counts. V is TRBV20-1 and J is TRBJ2-3; 13 bases agree with TRBD2. This CDR3 has 15 amino acids. The germline V gene has CDR1 DFQATT and CDR2 SNEGSKA (reference sequence). Losses at the gene ends were 5 bases for V and 6 bases for J; bases not matched to a gene: 8. CDR3: CSAGTSGDFLDTQYF. CDR3 coding DNA: TGCAGTGCTGGGACTAGCGGGGACTTCCTGGATACGCAGTATTTT.

The chain uses TRBV5-1 and TRBJ2-5; tentatively, D is TRBD2 (5 bases). Judging by the DNA end, TRBJ2-7 fits better; the J call may be wrong. The CDR3 runs 15 residues. Germline V CDR1 and CDR2: SGHRS, YFSETQ. The CDR3 protein is CASSLGEGSTYEQYF. The CDR3 region has the DNA TGCGCCAGCAGCTTGGGCGAGGGCAGCACCTACGAGCAGTACTTC.

This chain uses TRBV6-2 or TRBV6-3 with TRBJ2-1; TRBD2 agrees at 10 bases. V was clipped by 4 bases and J by 9 bases; unmatched bases: 9. Germline CDR1 reads MNHEY; CDR2 reads SVGEGT. This CDR3 is 15 amino acids long. The CDR3 region has the DNA TGTGCCAGCAGTTCCAGGGAGCGGGGGGGCAGTGAGCAGTTCTTC. Translating it yields CASSSRERGGSEQFF.

A few counts support this clonotype. The rearrangement uses TRBV20-1 and TRBJ2-1; D remains ambiguous. With 4 bases removed from V and 4 bases from J, the gap between germline ends came to 17 bases. Germline CDR1 reads DFQATT; CDR2 reads SNEGSKA (reference sequence). The CDR3 length is 15 residues. The CDR3: CSATSEGRGYNEQFF. The CDR3 DNA reads as TGCAGTGCTACCTCTGAAGGTCGTGGTTACAATGAGCAGTTCTTC.

As concerns this clonotype: Being one base from a much bigger clone, this may be a read error. V and J are TRBV7-2 and TRBJ1-5; TRBD1 aligns across 7 bases. The CDR3 runs 14 residues. Unmatched junction bases numbered 8, after V lost 5 bases and J lost 7 bases. The germline V gene encodes CDR1 SGHTA and CDR2 FQGNSA. The CDR3 sequence: CASSSTGVEQPQHF. Here the CDR3 DNA reads TGTGCCAGCAGCAGTACAGGGGTTGAGCAGCCCCAGCATTTT.

This clonotype was counted ten times or more. V and J are TRBV4-3 and TRBJ2-5; the D is unclear. The germline V gene has CDR1 LGHNA and CDR2 YSLEER. The CDR3 length is 13 residues. V gave up 0 bases and J gave up 5 bases, with 7 bases separating them. In nucleotides, the CDR3 is TGCGCCAGCAGCCAAGATTATCGGGAGACCCAGTACTTC. Protein sequence: CASSQDYRETQYF.

The chain employs TRBV6-2 or TRBV6-3 and TRBJ1-5; unclear D gene. Germline CDR1 and CDR2: MNHEY and SVGEGT. V lost 2 bases, J lost 7 bases, and 6 bases lay in between. The CDR3 totals 12 residues. DNA of the CDR3: TGTGCCAGCAGTTACCCTCGGCAGCCCCAGCATTTT. Its protein is CASSYPRQPQHF.

The chain carries TRBV10-3 and TRBJ1-1; D not resolved. This CDR3 has 14 residues. CDR1 is ENHRY and CDR2 is SYGVKD in the germline V gene. The ends were cut back, 3 bases at V and 0 bases at J, with 8 bases in the middle. The CDR3 coding sequence is TGTGCCATCAGTGACCGTCAGCTGAACACTGAAGCTTTCTTT. This gives the protein CAISDRQLNTEAFF.